This T cell receptor beta chain is from a study of T cells in Graves' hyperthyroidism and ophthalmopathy. Whole-study results and caveats: Within blood appeared most thyroid clonotypes that had expanded above 0.001.

This clonotype was seen only a few times. What it binds is unknown. Researchers took RNA transcripts and amplified the TCR beta CDR3 regions from them. Carried out on the TCR CDR3, a first-round RT-PCR used the HTBI primer set. TCRdb independently ran MiXCR on the multiplex PCR reads; one entry per CDR3 protein. Here the sample spans approximately 490,000 distinct CDR3 sequences, roughly 23% being singletons. Trimming took off 4 bases at V and 7 bases at J, with 12 bases between the two ends. The CDR3 is made up of 13 amino acids. Germline CDR1 is SGHRS and CDR2 is YFSETQ. The sequence derives from a woman in her sixties or seventies with Graves' ophthalmopathy. The material sequenced was blood. V and J are TRBV5-1 and TRBJ1-5; no clear D gene. The CDR3 bases are TGCGCCAGCAGCATAGGAGTAGGGCAGCCCCAGCATTTT. It translates to CASSIGVGQPQHF. The full variable domain, completed using reference TRBV5-1 and TRBJ1-5, is KAGVTQTPRYLIKTRGQQVTLSCSPISGHRSVSWYQQTPGQGLQFLFEYFSETQRNKGNFPGRFSGRQFSNSRSEMNVSTLELGDSALYLCASSIGVGQPQHFGDGTRLSIL.